This is a list of T cell receptor beta chains from one sample in a study of cytomegalovirus exposure and HLA in healthy donors. Only in-frame clones appear in the TCRdb table, and some are missing; sequencing was by immunoSEQ multiplex PCR. The table has about 220,000 clones, 80% to 95% seen once. Sequencing input: PBMCs. Source of these receptors: a woman aged 18-30 years in good health and CMV-seronegative. Both conserved end residues are trimmed from each CDR3. Each record gives: V gene, J gene, CDR3 protein.

V gene: TRBV6-5
J gene: TRBJ2-2
CDR3 protein: ASSSRIATGELF

V gene: TRBV27
J gene: TRBJ2-7
CDR3 protein: ASSWGQGAGEQY

V gene: TRBV29-1
J gene: TRBJ1-3
CDR3 protein: SVSHRGNTIY

V gene: TRBV7-9
J gene: TRBJ1-1
CDR3 protein: ASSSEQIMNTEAF

V gene: TRBV2
J gene: TRBJ2-7
CDR3 protein: ASAAAPQSSYEQY

V gene: TRBV5-6
J gene: TRBJ1-5
CDR3 protein: ASSLAAGNQPQH

V gene: TRBV9
J gene: TRBJ2-3
CDR3 protein: ASSVGLAGGADTQY

V gene: TRBV30
J gene: TRBJ1-1
CDR3 protein: AWSGTGLSEAF

V gene: TRBV27
J gene: TRBJ2-7
CDR3 protein: ASSGLDRGGREQY

V gene: TRBV5-6
J gene: TRBJ2-1
CDR3 protein: ASLRIRQGPGSYNEQF

V gene: TRBV18
J gene: TRBJ2-7
CDR3 protein: ASSRGGSFLGNEQY

V gene: TRBV27
J gene: TRBJ1-1
CDR3 protein: ASSSRGRNTEAF

V gene: TRBV7-2
J gene: TRBJ2-5
CDR3 protein: ASSFFAGESTGY

V gene: TRBV7-9
J gene: TRBJ1-5
CDR3 protein: ASSLAVGANQPQH

V gene: TRBV29-1
J gene: TRBJ2-7
CDR3 protein: SVRTETFYEQY

V gene: TRBV13
J gene: TRBJ1-2
CDR3 protein: ASSPGFLYGYT

V gene: TRBV29-1
J gene: TRBJ1-2
CDR3 protein: SVLRGEGYT

V gene: TRBV6-5
J gene: TRBJ2-7
CDR3 protein: ASRTTRSSYEQY

V gene: TRBV5-1
J gene: TRBJ1-1
CDR3 protein: ASSFRQNTEAF

V gene: TRBV7-9
J gene: TRBJ1-1
CDR3 protein: ASSSPPGHLNTEAF

V gene: TRBV7-6
J gene: TRBJ1-1
CDR3 protein: ASSAGGNTEAF

V gene: TRBV7-2
J gene: TRBJ2-2
CDR3 protein: ASSFEGGVGELF